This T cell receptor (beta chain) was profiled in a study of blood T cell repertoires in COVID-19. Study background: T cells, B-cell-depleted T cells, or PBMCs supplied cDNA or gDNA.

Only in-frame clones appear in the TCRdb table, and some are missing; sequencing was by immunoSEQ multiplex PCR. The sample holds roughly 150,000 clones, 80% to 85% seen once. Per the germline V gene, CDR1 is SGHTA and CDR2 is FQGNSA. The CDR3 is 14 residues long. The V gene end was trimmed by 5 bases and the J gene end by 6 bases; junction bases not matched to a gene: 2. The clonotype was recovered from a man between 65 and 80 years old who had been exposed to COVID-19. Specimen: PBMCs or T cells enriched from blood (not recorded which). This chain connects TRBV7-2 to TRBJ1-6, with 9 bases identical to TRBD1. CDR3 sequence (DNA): TGTGCCAGCAGCCGGACAGGGGTTAATTCACCCCTCCACTTT. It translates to CASSRTGVNSPLHF.